This TCR beta chain was observed in a study of T cells in Graves' hyperthyroidism and ophthalmopathy. Per germline, CDR1 SGHRS and CDR2 YFSETQ. The CDR3 has 16 amino acids. V lost 5 bases and J 0 bases, leaving 18 bases between the germline ends. RNA transcripts served as the template for amplifying TCR beta CDR3 regions. The HTBI primer set drove a first-round RT-PCR of the TCR CDR3. One entry per CDR3 protein results from TCRdb running MiXCR on the multiplex PCR reads. The sample records more than 600,000 distinct CDR3 sequences, less than 20% being singletons. The sequence came from a man aged 18 to 29 with Graves' hyperthyroidism. The sample taken for sequencing was blood. This chain uses TRBV5-1 with TRBJ2-7, with TRBD2 as a possible D gene (7 bases). The chain's CDR3 is CASRRGGSINSYEQYF. The DNA for the CDR3 is TGCGCCAGCAGGAGGGGGGGGTCTATTAACTCCTACGAGCAGTACTTC.